This T cell receptor (beta chain) was captured in a study of PD-1 blockade in mismatch repair-deficient tumors. Study outcomes and limitations: After pembrolizumab, tumor-resident clones rose rapidly, then generally contracted before radiologic responses.

Assay used: immunoSEQ multiplex PCR; TCRdb lists only in-frame clones, some missing. The sample carries about 100,000 clones, 70% to 85% recorded once. Trimming pared 3 bases from V and 2 bases from J, leaving 10 bases between. CDR3 length: 15 residues. Germline V gene sequence: CDR1 SGHNT, CDR2 YENEEA. Mismatch repair deficiency was confirmed in all patients, by PCR or immunohistochemistry. Notes on this clone: Its antigen is unidentified.

The chain has TRBV11-3 and TRBJ1-4, with D perhaps matching TRBD1 (5 bases). The sample was peripheral blood, taken approximately 8 months after starting pembrolizumab. The source is an adult with mismatch repair-deficient cancer. CDR3 coding DNA: TGTGCCAGCAGCTTGGAGGGGCAGACTAATGAAAAACTGTTTTTT. Protein sequence: CASSLEGQTNEKLFF.